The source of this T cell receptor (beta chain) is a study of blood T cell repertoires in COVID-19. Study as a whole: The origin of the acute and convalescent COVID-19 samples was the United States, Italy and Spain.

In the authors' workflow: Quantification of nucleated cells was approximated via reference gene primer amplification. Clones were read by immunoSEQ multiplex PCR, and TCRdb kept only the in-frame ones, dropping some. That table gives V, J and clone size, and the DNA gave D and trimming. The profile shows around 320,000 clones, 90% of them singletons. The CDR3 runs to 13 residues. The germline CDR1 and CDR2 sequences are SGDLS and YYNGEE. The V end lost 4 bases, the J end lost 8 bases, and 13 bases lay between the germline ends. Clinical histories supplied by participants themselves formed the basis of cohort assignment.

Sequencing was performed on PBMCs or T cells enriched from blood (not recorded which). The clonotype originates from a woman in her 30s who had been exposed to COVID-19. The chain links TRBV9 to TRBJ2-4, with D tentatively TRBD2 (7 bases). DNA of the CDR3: TGTGCCAGCAGCCCTCAAGGGGGGGACATTCAGTACTTC. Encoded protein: CASSPQGGDIQYF.